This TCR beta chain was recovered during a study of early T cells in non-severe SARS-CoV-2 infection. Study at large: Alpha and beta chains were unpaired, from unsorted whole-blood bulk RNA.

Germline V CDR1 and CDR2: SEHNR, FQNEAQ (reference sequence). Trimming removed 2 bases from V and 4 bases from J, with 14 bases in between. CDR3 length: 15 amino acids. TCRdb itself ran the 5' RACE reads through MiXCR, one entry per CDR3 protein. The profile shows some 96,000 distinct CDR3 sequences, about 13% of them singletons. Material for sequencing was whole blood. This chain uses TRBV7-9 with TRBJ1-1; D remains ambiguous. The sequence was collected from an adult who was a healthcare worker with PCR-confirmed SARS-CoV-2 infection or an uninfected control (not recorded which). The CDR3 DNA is TGTGCCAGCAGCTTATTGGTCGGTGCGGGCACTGAAGCTTTCTTT. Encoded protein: CASSLLVGAGTEAFF.